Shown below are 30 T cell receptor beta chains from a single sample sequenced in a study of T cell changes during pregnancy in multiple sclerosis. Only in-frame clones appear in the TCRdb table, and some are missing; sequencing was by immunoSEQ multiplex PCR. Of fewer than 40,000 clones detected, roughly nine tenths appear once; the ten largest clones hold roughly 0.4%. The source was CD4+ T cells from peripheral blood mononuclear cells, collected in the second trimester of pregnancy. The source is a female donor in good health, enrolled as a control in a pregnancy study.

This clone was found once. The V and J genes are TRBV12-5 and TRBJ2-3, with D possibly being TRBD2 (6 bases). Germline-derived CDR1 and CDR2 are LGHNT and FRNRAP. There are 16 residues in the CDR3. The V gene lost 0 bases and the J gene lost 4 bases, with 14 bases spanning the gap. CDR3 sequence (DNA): TGTGCTAGTGGTTTGGTACTAGCTGTTAGGCCAGATACGCAGTATTTT. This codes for CASGLVLAVRPDTQYF.

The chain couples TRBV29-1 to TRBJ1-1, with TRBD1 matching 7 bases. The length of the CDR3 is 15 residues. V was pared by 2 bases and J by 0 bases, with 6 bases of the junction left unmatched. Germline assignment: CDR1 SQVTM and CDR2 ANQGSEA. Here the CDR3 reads CSVEKTGDVNTEAFF. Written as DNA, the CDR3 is TGCAGCGTTGAAAAAACAGGGGACGTGAACACTGAAGCTTTCTTT. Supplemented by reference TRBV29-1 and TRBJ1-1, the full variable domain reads SAVISQKPSRDICQRGTSLTIQCQVDSQVTMMFWYRQQPGQSLTLIATANQGSEATYESGFVIDKFPISRPNLTFSTLTVSNMSPEDSSIYLCSVEKTGDVNTEAFFGQGTRLTVV.

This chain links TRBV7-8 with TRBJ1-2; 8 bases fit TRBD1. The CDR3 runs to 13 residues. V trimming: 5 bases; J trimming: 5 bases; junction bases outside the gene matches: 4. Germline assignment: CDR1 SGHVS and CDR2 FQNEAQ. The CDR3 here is CASSERTGYGYTF. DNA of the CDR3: TGTGCCAGCAGCGAACGGACAGGGTATGGCTACACCTTC.

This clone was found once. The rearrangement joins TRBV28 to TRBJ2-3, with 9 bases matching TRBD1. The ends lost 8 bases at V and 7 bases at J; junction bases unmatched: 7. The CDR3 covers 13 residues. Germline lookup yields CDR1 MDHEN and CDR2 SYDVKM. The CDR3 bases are TGTGCCAGCGGGGGACAGGGAACGAATACGCAGTATTTT. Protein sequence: CASGGQGTNTQYF.

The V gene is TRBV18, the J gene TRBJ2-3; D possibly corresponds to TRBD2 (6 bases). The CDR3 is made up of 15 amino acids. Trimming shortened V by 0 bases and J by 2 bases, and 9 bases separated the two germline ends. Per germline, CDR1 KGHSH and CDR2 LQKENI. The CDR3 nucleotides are TGTGCCAGCTCACCACCTAGCGGATTCACAGATACGCAGTATTTT. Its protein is CASSPPSGFTDTQYF.

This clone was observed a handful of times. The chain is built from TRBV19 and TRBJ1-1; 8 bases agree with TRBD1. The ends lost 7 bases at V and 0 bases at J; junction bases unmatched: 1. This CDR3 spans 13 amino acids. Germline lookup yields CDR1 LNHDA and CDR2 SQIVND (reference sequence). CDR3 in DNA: TGTGCCAGTAAGACAGGGGTGAACACTGAAGCTTTCTTT. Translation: CASKTGVNTEAFF. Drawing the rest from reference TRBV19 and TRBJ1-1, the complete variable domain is DGGITQSPKYLFRKEGQNVTLSCEQNLNHDAMYWYRQDPGQGLRLIYYSQIVNDFQKGDIAEGYSVSREKKESFPLTVTSAQKNPTAFYLCASKTGVNTEAFFGQGTRLTVV.

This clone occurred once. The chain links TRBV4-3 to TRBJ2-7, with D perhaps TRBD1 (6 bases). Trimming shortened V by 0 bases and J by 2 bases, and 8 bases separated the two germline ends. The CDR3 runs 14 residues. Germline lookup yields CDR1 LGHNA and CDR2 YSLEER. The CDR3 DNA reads TGCGCCAGCAGCCAAGAGCCAGGGGCCTACGAGCAGTACTTC. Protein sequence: CASSQEPGAYEQYF.

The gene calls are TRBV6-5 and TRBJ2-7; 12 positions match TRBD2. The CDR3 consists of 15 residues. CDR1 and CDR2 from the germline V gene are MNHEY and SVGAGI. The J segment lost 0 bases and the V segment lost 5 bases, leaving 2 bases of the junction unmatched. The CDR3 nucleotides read TGTGCCAGCAGTGCGACTAGCGGGAGCTCCTACGAGCAGTACTTC. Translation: CASSATSGSSYEQYF.

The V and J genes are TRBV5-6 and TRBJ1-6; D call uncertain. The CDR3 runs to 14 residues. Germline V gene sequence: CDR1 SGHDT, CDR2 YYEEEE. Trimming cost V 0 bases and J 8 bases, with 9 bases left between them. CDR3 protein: CASSLATADSPLHF. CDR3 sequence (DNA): TGTGCCAGCAGCTTGGCCACAGCCGATTCACCCCTCCACTTT.

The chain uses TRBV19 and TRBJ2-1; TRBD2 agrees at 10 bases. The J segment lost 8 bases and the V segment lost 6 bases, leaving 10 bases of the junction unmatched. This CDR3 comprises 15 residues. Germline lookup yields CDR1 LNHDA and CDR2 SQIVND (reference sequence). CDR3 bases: TGTGCCAGTAGCCAGGGGGCTAGCGGGAGAGATGAGCAGTTCTTC. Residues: CASSQGASGRDEQFF. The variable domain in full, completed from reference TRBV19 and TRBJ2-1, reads DGGITQSPKYLFRKEGQNVTLSCEQNLNHDAMYWYRQDPGQGLRLIYYSQIVNDFQKGDIAEGYSVSREKKESFPLTVTSAQKNPTAFYLCASSQGASGRDEQFFGPGTRLTVL.

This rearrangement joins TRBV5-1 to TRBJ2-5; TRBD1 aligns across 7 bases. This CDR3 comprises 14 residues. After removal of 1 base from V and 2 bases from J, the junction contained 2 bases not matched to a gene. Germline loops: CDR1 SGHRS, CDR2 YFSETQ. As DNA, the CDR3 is TGCGCCAGCAGCTTGCTACAGGGGCAAGAGACCCAGTACTTC. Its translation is CASSLLQGQETQYF.

CDR3 DNA: TGCGCCAGCAGTCAACCAGGGGGCACTGAAGCTTTCTTT. Protein sequence: CASSQPGGTEAFF. This chain uses TRBV23-1 with TRBJ1-1, with 7 bases aligning to TRBD1. TRBV23-1 is annotated as an ORF whose role is uncertain. CDR3 length: 13 residues. After removal of 2 bases from V and 4 bases from J, the junction contained 1 base not matched to a gene.

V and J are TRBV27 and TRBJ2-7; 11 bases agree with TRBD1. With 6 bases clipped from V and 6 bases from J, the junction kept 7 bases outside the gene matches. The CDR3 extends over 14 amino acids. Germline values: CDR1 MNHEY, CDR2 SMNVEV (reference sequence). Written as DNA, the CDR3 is TGTGCCAGCAGCTCTCCGGGACAGGGGGTCGAGCAGTACTTC. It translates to CASSSPGQGVEQYF.

The CDR3 region is CASRSTGFINSPLHF. The CDR3 bases are TGTGCCAGCAGAAGCACAGGTTTTATTAATTCACCCCTCCACTTT. The gene calls are TRBV6-4 and TRBJ1-6; D might be TRBD1 (5 bases). The CDR3 has 15 amino acids. V was cut by 6 bases and J by 6 bases, with 15 bases left in between. Germline CDR1 is MRHNA and CDR2 is SNTAGT.

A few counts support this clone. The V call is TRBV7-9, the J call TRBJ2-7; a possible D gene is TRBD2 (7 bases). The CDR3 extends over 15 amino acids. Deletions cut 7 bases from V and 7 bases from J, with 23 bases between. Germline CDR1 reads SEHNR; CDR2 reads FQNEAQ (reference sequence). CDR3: CASKGGRGPYVEQYF. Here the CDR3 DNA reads TGTGCCAGCAAGGGGGGGCGGGGGCCCTACGTTGAGCAGTACTTC.

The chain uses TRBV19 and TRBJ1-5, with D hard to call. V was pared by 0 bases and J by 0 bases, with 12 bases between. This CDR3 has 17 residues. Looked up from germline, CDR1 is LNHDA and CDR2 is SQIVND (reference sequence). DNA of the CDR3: TGTGCCAGTAGTATAGATGAAACGGTTTATAGCAATCAGCCCCAGCATTTT. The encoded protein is CASSIDETVYSNQPQHF.

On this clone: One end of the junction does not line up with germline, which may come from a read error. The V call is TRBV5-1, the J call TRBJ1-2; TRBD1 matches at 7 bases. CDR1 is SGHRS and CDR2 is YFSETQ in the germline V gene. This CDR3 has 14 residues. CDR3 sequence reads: CASSFPDRNYGYTF. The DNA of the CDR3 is TGTGCCAGCAGCTTTCCGGACAGGAACTATGGCTACACCTTC.

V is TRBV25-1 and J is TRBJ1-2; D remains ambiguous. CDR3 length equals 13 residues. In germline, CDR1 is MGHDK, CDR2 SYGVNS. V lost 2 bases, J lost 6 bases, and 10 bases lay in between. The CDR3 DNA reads TGTGCCAGCAGTGAACGCAGGTCGGATGGCTACACCTTC. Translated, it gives CASSERRSDGYTF.

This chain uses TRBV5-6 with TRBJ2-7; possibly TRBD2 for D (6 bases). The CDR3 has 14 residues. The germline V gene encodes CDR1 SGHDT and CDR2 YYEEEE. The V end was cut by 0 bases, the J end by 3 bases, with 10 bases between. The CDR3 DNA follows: TGTGCCAGCAGCTTGGAAGGAGGGAACTACGAGCAGTACTTC. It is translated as CASSLEGGNYEQYF.

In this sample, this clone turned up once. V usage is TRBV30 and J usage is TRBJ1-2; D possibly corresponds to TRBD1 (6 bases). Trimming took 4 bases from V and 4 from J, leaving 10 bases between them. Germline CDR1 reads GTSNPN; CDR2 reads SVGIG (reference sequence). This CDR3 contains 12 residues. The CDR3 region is CAWKGGSYGYTF. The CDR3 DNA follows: TGTGCCTGGAAGGGGGGGTCCTATGGCTACACCTTC.

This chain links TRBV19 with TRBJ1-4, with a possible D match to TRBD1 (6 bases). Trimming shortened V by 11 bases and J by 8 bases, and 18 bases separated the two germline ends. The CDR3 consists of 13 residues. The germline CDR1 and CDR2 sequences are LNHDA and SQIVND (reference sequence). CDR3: CAGRQAASEKLFF. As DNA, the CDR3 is TGTGCCGGTCGACAGGCGGCGAGCGAAAAACTGTTTTTT.

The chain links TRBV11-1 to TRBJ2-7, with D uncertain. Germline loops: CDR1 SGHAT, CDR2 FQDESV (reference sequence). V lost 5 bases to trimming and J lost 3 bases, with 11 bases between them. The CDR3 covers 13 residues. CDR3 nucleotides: TGTGCCAGCAGCCTAAACCGGGTCTACGAGCAGTACTTC. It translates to CASSLNRVYEQYF.

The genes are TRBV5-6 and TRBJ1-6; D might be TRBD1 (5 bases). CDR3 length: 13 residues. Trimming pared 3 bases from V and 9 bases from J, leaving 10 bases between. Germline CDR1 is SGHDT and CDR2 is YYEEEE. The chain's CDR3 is CASSSQGISPLHF. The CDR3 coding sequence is TGTGCCAGCAGCTCGCAGGGTATTTCACCCCTCCACTTT.

The CDR3 protein is CASLRQGPGVGTEAFF. CDR3 in DNA: TGTGCCAGCTTACGACAGGGGCCGGGAGTTGGGACTGAAGCTTTCTTT. The chain has TRBV18 and TRBJ1-1, with TRBD1 matching 8 bases. Per the germline V gene, CDR1 is KGHSH and CDR2 is LQKENI. The V gene end was trimmed by 7 bases and the J gene end by 5 bases; junction bases not matched to a gene: 15. This CDR3 is built from 16 residues.

The CDR3 reads CASSSRQGPYNEQFF. For the CDR3, the DNA is TGTGCCAGCAGCTCCAGACAGGGCCCCTACAATGAGCAGTTCTTC. V is TRBV11-2 and J is TRBJ2-1, with 7 bases lining up with TRBD1. Germline trimming cut 4 bases from V and 2 bases from J; bases unmatched to any gene: 5. This CDR3 is built from 15 residues. CDR1 SGHAT and CDR2 FQNNGV come from the germline V gene.

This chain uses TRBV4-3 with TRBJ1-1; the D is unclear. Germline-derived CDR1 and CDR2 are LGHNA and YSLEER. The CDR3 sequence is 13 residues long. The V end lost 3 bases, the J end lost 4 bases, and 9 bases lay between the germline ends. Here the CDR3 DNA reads TGCGCCAGCAGCCAGGTCCCCAGCACTGAAGCTTTCTTT. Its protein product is CASSQVPSTEAFF.

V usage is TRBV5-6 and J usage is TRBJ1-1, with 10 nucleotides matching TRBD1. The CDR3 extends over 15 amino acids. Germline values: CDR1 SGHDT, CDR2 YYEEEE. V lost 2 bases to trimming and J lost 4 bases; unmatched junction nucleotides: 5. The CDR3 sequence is CASSFMGTGVTEAFF. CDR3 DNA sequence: TGTGCCAGCAGCTTTATGGGGACAGGGGTCACTGAAGCTTTCTTT. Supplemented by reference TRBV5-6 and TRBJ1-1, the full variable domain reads DAGVTQSPTHLIKTRGQQVTLRCSPKSGHDTVSWYQQALGQGPQFIFQYYEEEERQRGNFPDRFSGHQFPNYSSELNVNALLLGDSALYLCASSFMGTGVTEAFFGQGTRLTVV.

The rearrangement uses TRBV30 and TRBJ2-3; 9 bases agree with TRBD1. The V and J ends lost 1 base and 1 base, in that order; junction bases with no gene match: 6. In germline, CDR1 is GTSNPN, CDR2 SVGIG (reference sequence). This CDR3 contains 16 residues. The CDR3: CAWSGPTGGRTDTQYF. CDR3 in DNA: TGTGCCTGGAGTGGCCCTACAGGGGGCCGCACAGATACGCAGTATTTT.

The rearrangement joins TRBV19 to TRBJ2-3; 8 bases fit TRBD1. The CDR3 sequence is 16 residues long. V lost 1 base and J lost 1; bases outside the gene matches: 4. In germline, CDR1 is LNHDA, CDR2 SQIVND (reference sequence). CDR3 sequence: CASSIVGTGGTDTQYF. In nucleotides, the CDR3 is TGTGCCAGTAGTATAGTAGGGACAGGAGGCACAGATACGCAGTATTTT.

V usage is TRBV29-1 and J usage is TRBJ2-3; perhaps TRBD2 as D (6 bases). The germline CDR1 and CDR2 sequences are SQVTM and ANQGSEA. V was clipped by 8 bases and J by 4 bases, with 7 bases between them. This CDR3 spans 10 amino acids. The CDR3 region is CSTGADTQYF. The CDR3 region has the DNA TGCAGCACGGGGGCAGATACGCAGTATTTT.